This TCR beta chain emerged from a study of glioma-infiltrating T cells after dendritic cell vaccination. Study information: Monocyte-derived dendritic cells, cultured 6 to 7 days with IL-4 and GM-CSF, were pulsed with autologous tumor lysate. Dendritic cell vaccine was injected intradermally three times, biweekly.

TCRB CDR3 was amplified from 2 ug genomic DNA or less. Only in-frame clones appear in the TCRdb table, and some are missing; sequencing was by immunoSEQ multiplex PCR. The sample includes some 100,000 clones, more than 70% of them seen just once. The TCR sequence derives from a human donor with glioblastoma. The starting material was blood, obtained before dendritic cell vaccination.

The CDR3 nucleotides read TGTGCCAGCAGTCCTCAGCGGAACACTGAAGCTTTCTTT. Amino acid sequence: CASSPQRNTEAFF. The V call is TRBV6-6, the J call TRBJ1-1, with D hard to call. Trimming shortened V by 5 bases and J by 1 base, and 8 bases separated the two germline ends. The CDR3 contains 13 residues. Germline V lookup: CDR1 MNHNY, CDR2 SVGAGI (reference sequence).